This is a list of T cell receptor beta chains from one sample in a study of cytomegalovirus exposure and HLA in healthy donors. The method was immunoSEQ multiplex PCR; TCRdb's version includes in-frame clones alone and lacks a portion of them. The sample comprises around 150,000 clones, roughly 89% of which are singletons, and 3.3% rests with the top ten. The sequencing sample was made of PBMCs. The receptors here all came from a woman aged 18-29 years in good health and CMV-seropositive. Both conserved end residues are part of each CDR3. Fields, in order: CDR3 protein, CDR3 length, V gene, J gene.

CASSIGQGARGYTF	14	TRBV19	TRBJ1-2
CASSLAAGANSNQPQHF	17	TRBV7-8	TRBJ1-5
CASSFLAGGSEEQYF	15	TRBV7-8	TRBJ2-7
CASSPPPGGTEAFF	14	TRBV9	TRBJ1-1
CAWSDGTGGYGANVLTF	17	TRBV30	TRBJ2-6
CASSQNSNQPQHF	13	TRBV7-9	TRBJ1-5
CSVGTIGMGETQYF	14	TRBV29-1	TRBJ2-5
CASSHRDRGIGELFF	15	TRBV5-1	TRBJ2-2
CASGGGPLFAEAFF	14	TRBV12-5	TRBJ1-1
CASSTSGRLNTGELFF	16	TRBV7-9	TRBJ2-2
CASSQDSGGFGSGNTIYF	18	TRBV4-3	TRBJ1-3
CASSDFPNNEQFF	13	TRBV6-4	TRBJ2-1
CASSLGVQTDTQYF	14	TRBV11-3	TRBJ2-3
CAISEGGRASYGYTF	15	TRBV10-3	TRBJ1-2
CASSRTSGSSYEQYF	15	TRBV9	TRBJ2-7
CSVELGTGYGYTF	13	TRBV29-1	TRBJ1-2
CASKWTVSYEQYF	13	TRBV6-1	TRBJ2-7
CASSSGGGTVPGANVLTF	18	TRBV28	TRBJ2-6
CASRGQGGPEQYF	13	TRBV28	TRBJ2-7
CASRDRANYGYTF	13	TRBV6-7	TRBJ1-2
CSVVGLTYEQYF	12	TRBV29-1	TRBJ2-7
CASSYSGLGTQYF	13	TRBV6-5	TRBJ2-3
CASSYSGTVNTDTQYF	16	TRBV6-7	TRBJ2-3
CASSLDRGGNTIYF	14	TRBV7-2	TRBJ1-3
CASSVGLAGYEQYF	14	TRBV9	TRBJ2-7
CASSSGGEAFF	11	TRBV14	TRBJ1-1
CASRPGGQGSYEQYF	15	TRBV28	TRBJ2-7
CASSIEQGWGYGYTF	15	TRBV19	TRBJ1-2
CASSYSGTGRGGGYTF	16	TRBV6-5	TRBJ1-2
CASSAAGLNEQYF	13	TRBV10-2	TRBJ2-7
CACPMPGNSGNTIYF	15	TRBV30	TRBJ1-3
CATSRDPLSGNTIYF	15	TRBV15	TRBJ1-3
CASSLSLAGLGNEQFF	16	TRBV5-1	TRBJ2-1
CATSRIWGQGPEQFF	15	TRBV15	TRBJ2-1
CASRTSGHEQYF	12	TRBV2	TRBJ2-7
CASSPRLAGVYEQYF	15	TRBV27	TRBJ2-7
CASSLVGQRRGYTF	14	TRBV7-9	TRBJ1-2
CASSQDRLNTGELFF	15	TRBV4-3	TRBJ2-2
CASSFQTGSYGYTF	14	TRBV7-9	TRBJ1-2
CSVQGRVDEQYF	12	TRBV29-1	TRBJ2-7
CASSPGQPNTEAFF	14	TRBV5-1	TRBJ1-1